This T cell receptor beta chain was recorded in a study of T cell clones after liver transplantation. For the study at large: Tolerance: complete withdrawal held at least one year, liver enzymes staying within twice normal.

The CDR3 extends over 14 amino acids. Germline CDR1 and CDR2: SGDLS and YYNGEE. Germline trimming cut 4 bases from V and 4 bases from J; bases unmatched to any gene: 7. Profiled with immunoSEQ multiplex PCR; TCRdb holds only in-frame clones, not every one. The sample gives about 51,000 clones, 55% to 75% of which show up once; 9.9% is in the top ten. The chain employs TRBV9 and TRBJ1-1; 7 nucleotides line up with TRBD1. The sequencing here drew on CD4+ T cells from blood, taken around 4.5 years after liver transplant. The TCR sequence derives from a human patient who received a liver transplant. Some of the T cells may derive from the graft donor. CDR3 bases: TGTGCCAGCAGCTCCCGAGGGACAGCCACTGAAGCTTTCTTT. Translated, it gives CASSSRGTATEAFF.